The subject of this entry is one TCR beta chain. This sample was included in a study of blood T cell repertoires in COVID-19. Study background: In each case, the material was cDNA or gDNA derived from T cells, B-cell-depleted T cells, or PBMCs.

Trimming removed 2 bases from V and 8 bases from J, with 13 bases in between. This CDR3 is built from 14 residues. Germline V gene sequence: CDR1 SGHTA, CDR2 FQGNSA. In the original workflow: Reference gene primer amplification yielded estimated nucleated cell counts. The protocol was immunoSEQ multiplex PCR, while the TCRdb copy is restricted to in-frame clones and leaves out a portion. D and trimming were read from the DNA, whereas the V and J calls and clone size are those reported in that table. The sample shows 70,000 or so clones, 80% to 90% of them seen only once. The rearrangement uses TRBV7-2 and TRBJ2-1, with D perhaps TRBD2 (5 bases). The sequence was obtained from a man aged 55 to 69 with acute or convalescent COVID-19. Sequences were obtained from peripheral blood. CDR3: CASSLYLSGYEQFF. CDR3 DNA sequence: TGTGCCAGCAGCTTATATTTGTCGGGATATGAGCAGTTCTTC.